The 14 T cell receptor beta chains below were found in one sample sequenced in a study of response to subunit inactivated influenza vaccine (dated by TCRdb to the late 2010s). The library was prepared using RT-PCR. Sequencing used an Illumina HiSeq 2500. TCRdb handled the public reads itself, with Q25 trimming in fastp and clone calling in MiXCR, and kept productive beta chains. Rows merge per CDR3 protein into single entries with the most common DNA and genes. The sample table lists roughly 790,000 distinct CDR3 sequences, approximately 22% of them with a count of one. The ten largest make up more than 8.5% of the sample. Material: PBMCs from blood, obtained more than 4 days after vaccination. The receptors derive from a man aged 50 to 59 who received an inactivated influenza vaccine. Donor details come from another sample of the same person, matched by shared clones.

This clonotype showed up many times. The chain is built from TRBV20-1 and TRBJ2-1; 7 nucleotides align to TRBD2. CDR3 length: 17 residues. Germline CDR1 DFQATT, CDR2 SNEGSKA (reference sequence). The junction had 8 bases not matched to a gene; V was cut back by 0 bases and J by 0 bases. CDR3 protein: CSARDPGGGSSYNEQFF. As DNA, the CDR3 is TGCAGTGCTAGAGATCCTGGAGGCGGGAGCTCCTACAATGAGCAGTTCTTC.

In its sample, this clonotype was seen a few times. V gene TRBV7-8 combines with J gene TRBJ2-3; D uncertain. The CDR3 contains 14 residues. Germline values: CDR1 SGHVS, CDR2 FQNEAQ. V was cut by 0 bases and J by 3 bases, with 7 bases left in between. The CDR3 nucleotides read TGTGCCAGCAGCTTAGCGCCCAAAACAGATACGCAGTATTTT. Translation: CASSLAPKTDTQYF.

This clonotype was detected many times. The genes are TRBV7-2 and TRBJ1-5; D is possibly TRBD1 (5 bases). Germline values: CDR1 SGHTA, CDR2 FQGNSA. Trimming shortened V by 4 bases and J by 5 bases, and 9 bases separated the two germline ends. This CDR3 has 13 residues. CDR3 DNA: TGTGCCAGCAGCTCCCAGGGTGATCAGCCCCAGCATTTT. It codes for CASSSQGDQPQHF.

V is TRBV4-1 and J is TRBJ2-3; tentatively, D is TRBD2 (6 bases). Per germline, CDR1 MGHRA and CDR2 YSYEKL. Trimming stripped 4 bases from V and 5 bases from J, with 22 bases between. This CDR3 is 17 amino acids long. CDR3 DNA sequence: TGCGCCAGCAGCCCCTCGGAACGGCGGGGTTATAGAGATACGCAGTATTTT. It yields the protein CASSPSERRGYRDTQYF.

This sequence joins TRBV24-1 and TRBJ2-7, with TRBD1 identical over 7 bases. The CDR3 sequence is 13 residues long. CDR1 is KGHDR and CDR2 is SFDVKD in the germline V gene. Losses at the gene ends were 4 bases for V and 3 bases for J; bases not matched to a gene: 2. In DNA form, the CDR3 reads TGTGCCACCAGTGACAGGGACAGCTACGAGCAGTACTTC. Its protein product is CATSDRDSYEQYF.

The rearrangement joins TRBV7-9 to TRBJ1-2; 8 bases fit TRBD1. Germline CDR1 is SEHNR and CDR2 is FQNEAQ (reference sequence). The CDR3 is 15 residues long. V lost 1 base and J lost 3; bases outside the gene matches: 4. The CDR3 nucleotides are TGTGCCAGCAGCTTAGGACAGGGGAGCGACTATGGCTACACCTTC. Its protein product is CASSLGQGSDYGYTF.

This sequence joins TRBV9 and TRBJ2-3, with TRBD1 matching over 9 bases. Germline CDR1 and CDR2: SGDLS and YYNGEE. V was clipped by 0 bases and J by 1 base; unmatched bases: 3. This CDR3 is built from 16 residues. CDR3 sequence: CASSVVGTGRTDTQYF. CDR3 in DNA: TGTGCCAGCAGCGTAGTCGGGACAGGGCGCACAGATACGCAGTATTTT.

V is TRBV20-1 and J is TRBJ2-7; TRBD2 agrees at 11 bases. The germline V gene encodes CDR1 DFQATT and CDR2 SNEGSKA (reference sequence). V gave up 1 base and J gave up 3 bases; unmatched junction bases: 5. The CDR3 sequence is 15 residues long. The CDR3 bases are TGCAGTGCTAGAGGTTCCGGGACTAGCGGCTACGAGCAGTACTTC. Protein: CSARGSGTSGYEQYF.

This clonotype was seen once. The J gene is TRBJ2-1, the V gene TRBV7-9; 8 bases map to TRBD1. Germline CDR1 SEHNR, CDR2 FQNEAQ (reference sequence). V lost 5 bases and J lost 7; bases outside the gene matches: 7. The CDR3 totals 14 residues. The CDR3 region has the DNA TGTGCCAGCAGCCCCCGGACAGGGAAGAATGAGCAGTTCTTC. This sequence encodes CASSPRTGKNEQFF.

This clonotype appeared a few times. The rearrangement joins TRBV20-1 to TRBJ1-6, with D perhaps TRBD1 (5 bases). Deletions cut 5 bases from V and 7 bases from J, with 15 bases between. Germline CDR1 DFQATT, CDR2 SNEGSKA (reference sequence). The CDR3 is 14 amino acids. CDR3: CSAPNDRSNSPLHF. CDR3 bases: TGCAGTGCTCCAAACGACAGATCCAATTCACCCCTCCACTTT.

The CDR3 nucleotides are TGTGCCAGCAGTCCTGACTGGTCGGCTTTCTTT. It is translated as CASSPDWSAFF. The chain recombines TRBV2 with TRBJ1-1, with D hard to call. The germline V gene encodes CDR1 SNHLY and CDR2 FYNNEI. With 5 bases removed from V and 11 bases from J, the gap between germline ends came to 12 bases. The CDR3 sequence is 11 residues long.

The rearrangement uses TRBV12-3 or TRBV12-4 and TRBJ1-2; D perhaps matches TRBD1 (5 bases). The CDR3 length is 13 residues. Trimming removed 3 bases at V and 7 bases at J, with 12 bases between. The DNA of the CDR3 is TGTGCCAGCAGTTTCAGGGCCGGGTTTGGCTACACCTTC. Protein: CASSFRAGFGYTF.

This clonotype was observed a few times. The chain carries TRBV11-2 and TRBJ2-3; D might be TRBD2 (5 bases). CDR3 length: 15 amino acids. Germline V gene lookup returns CDR1 SGHAT and CDR2 FQNNGV. The V end was cut by 4 bases, the J end by 4 bases, with 15 bases between. The CDR3 bases are TGTGCCAGCAGCTCCGGGTCCTGGGGAGCAGATACGCAGTATTTT. Translating it yields CASSSGSWGADTQYF.

This clonotype was recorded many times. V gene TRBV24-1 combines with J gene TRBJ1-2; 7 nucleotides align to TRBD1. Trimming cost V 4 bases and J 3 bases; bases outside gene matches: 4. This CDR3 region has 14 residues. Germline-derived CDR1 and CDR2 are KGHDR and SFDVKD. CDR3 DNA sequence: TGTGCCACCAGTGACTGGGACAGCTACTATGGCTACACCTTC. Protein: CATSDWDSYYGYTF.